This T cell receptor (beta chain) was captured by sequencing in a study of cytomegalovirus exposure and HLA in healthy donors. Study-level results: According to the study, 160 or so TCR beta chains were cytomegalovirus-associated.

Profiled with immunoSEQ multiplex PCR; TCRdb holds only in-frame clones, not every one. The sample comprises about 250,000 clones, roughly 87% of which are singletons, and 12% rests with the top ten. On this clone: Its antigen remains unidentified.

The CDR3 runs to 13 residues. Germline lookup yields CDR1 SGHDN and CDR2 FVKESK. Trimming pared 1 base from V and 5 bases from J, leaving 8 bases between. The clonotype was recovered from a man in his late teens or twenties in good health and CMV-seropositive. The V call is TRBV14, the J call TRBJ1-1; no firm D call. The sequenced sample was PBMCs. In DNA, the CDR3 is TGTGCCAGCAGCCAAGCGCGGTGGACTGAAGCTTTCTTT. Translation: CASSQARWTEAFF.